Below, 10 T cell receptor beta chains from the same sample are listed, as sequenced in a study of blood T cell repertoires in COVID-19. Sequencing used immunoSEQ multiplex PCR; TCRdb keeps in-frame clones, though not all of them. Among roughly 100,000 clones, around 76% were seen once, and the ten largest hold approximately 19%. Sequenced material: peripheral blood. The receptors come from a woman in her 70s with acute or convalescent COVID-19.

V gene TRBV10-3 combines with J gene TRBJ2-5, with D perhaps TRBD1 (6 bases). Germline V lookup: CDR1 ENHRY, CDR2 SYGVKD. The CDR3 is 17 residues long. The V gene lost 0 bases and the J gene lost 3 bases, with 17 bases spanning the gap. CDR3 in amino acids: CAISESTWRTEEETQYF. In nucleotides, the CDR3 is TGTGCCATCAGTGAGTCGACCTGGCGGACAGAGGAAGAGACCCAGTACTTC.

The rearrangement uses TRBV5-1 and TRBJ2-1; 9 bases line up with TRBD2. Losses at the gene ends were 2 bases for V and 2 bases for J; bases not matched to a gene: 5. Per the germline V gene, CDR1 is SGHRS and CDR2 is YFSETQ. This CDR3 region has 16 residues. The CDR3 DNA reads TGCGCCAGCAGCTTTACGACTAGCGGCACCTACAATGAGCAGTTCTTC. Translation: CASSFTTSGTYNEQFF. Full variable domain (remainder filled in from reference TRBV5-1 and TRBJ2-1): KAGVTQTPRYLIKTRGQQVTLSCSPISGHRSVSWYQQTPGQGLQFLFEYFSETQRNKGNFPGRFSGRQFSNSRSEMNVSTLELGDSALYLCASSFTTSGTYNEQFFGPGTRLTVL.

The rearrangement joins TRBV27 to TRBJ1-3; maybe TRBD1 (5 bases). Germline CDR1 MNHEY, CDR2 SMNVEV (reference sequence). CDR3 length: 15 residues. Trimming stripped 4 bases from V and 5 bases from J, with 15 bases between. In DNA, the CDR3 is TGTGCCAGCAGTTCCGGCGGGAGGGACCGAAACACCATATATTTT. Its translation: CASSSGGRDRNTIYF.

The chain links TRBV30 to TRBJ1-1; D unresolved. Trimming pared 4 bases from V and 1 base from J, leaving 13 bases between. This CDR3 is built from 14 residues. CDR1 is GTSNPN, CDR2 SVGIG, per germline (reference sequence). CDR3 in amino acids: CAWTDTTENTEAFF. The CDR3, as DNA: TGTGCCTGGACCGACACGACGGAGAACACTGAAGCTTTCTTT. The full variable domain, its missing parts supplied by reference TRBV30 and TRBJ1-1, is SQTIHQWPATLVQPVGSPLSLECTVEGTSNPNLYWYRQAAGRGLQLLFYSVGIGQISSEVPQNLSASRPQDRQFILSSKKLLLSDSGFYLCAWTDTTENTEAFFGQGTRLTVV.

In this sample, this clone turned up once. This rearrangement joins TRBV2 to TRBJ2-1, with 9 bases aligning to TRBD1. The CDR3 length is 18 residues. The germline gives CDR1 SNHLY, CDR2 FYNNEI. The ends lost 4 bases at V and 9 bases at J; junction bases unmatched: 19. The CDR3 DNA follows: TGTGCCAGCAGTGGGGGGACAGGGTCAAGGGAGCCCGGAGCTGAGCAGTTCTTC. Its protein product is CASSGGTGSREPGAEQFF.

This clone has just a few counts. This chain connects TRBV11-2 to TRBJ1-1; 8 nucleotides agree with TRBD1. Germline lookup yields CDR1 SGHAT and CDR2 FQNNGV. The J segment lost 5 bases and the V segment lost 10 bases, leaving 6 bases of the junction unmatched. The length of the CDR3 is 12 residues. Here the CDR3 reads CATGQGGTEAFF. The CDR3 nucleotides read TGTGCCACCGGACAGGGTGGGACTGAAGCTTTCTTT. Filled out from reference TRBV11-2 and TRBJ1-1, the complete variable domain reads EAGVAQSPRYKIIEKRQSVAFWCNPISGHATLYWYQQILGQGPKLLIQFQNNGVVDDSQLPKDRFSAERLKGVDSTLKIQPAKLEDSAVYLCATGQGGTEAFFGQGTRLTVV.

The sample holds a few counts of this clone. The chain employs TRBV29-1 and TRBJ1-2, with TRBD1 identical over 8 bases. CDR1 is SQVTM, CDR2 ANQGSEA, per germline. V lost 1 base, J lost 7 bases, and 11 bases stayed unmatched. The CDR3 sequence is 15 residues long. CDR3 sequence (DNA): TGCAGCGTTGAAGCTCTAGACCAGGGGGCGGGTGGCTACACCTTC. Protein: CSVEALDQGAGGYTF. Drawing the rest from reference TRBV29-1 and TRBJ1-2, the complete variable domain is SAVISQKPSRDICQRGTSLTIQCQVDSQVTMMFWYRQQPGQSLTLIATANQGSEATYESGFVIDKFPISRPNLTFSTLTVSNMSPEDSSIYLCSVEALDQGAGGYTFGSGTRLTVV.

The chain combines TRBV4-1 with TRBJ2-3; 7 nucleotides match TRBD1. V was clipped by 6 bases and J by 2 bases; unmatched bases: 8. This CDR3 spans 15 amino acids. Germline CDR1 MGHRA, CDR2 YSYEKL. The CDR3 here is CASSLRGLNTDTQYF. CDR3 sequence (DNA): TGCGCCAGCAGTCTTAGGGGGCTTAACACAGATACGCAGTATTTT.

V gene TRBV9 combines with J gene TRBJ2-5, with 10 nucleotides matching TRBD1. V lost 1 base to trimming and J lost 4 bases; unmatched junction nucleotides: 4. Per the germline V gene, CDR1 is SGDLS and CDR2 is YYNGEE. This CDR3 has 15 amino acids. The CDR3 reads CASSVRGTGVETQYF. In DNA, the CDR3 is TGTGCCAGCAGCGTAAGGGGGACAGGGGTAGAGACCCAGTACTTC. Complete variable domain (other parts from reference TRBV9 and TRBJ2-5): DSGVTQTPKHLITATGQRVTLRCSPRSGDLSVYWYQQSLDQGLQFLIQYYNGEERAKGNILERFSAQQFPDLHSELNLSSLELGDSALYFCASSVRGTGVETQYFGPGTRLLVL.

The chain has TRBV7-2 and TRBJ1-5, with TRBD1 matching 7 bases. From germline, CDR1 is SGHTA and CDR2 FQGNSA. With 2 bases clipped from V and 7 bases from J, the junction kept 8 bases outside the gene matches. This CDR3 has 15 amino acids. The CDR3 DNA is TGTGCCAGCAGCTTATACAGGGGTGTGGGCCAGCCCCAGCATTTT. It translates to CASSLYRGVGQPQHF.